This TCR beta chain comes out of a study of T cell repertoires in cytomegalovirus infection. For the study at large: Carrying CMV and the relevant HLA type showed in public TCR beta signatures.

Study-wide results and limits: The ex vivo response was dominated by HLA-C-restricted CMV-specific TCR beta clonotypes.

TCRdb redid the calling of the reads with MiXCR, one entry per CDR3 protein. The sample lists around 270,000 distinct CDR3 sequences, roughly 10% occurring once. Trimming removed 6 bases at V and 0 bases at J, with 9 bases between. The CDR3 has 14 amino acids. In germline, CDR1 is MNHNS, CDR2 SASEGT. This clonotype was counted many times. No antigen is known for it. This clonotype was obtained from a human donor in good health (CMV status not recorded). Some clones in this sample may be carry-over from other donors' samples. Input material: PBMCs. This chain links TRBV6-1 with TRBJ1-5; TRBD1 might be the D (6 bases). The CDR3 sequence: CASSRTDSNQPQHF. The CDR3 DNA sequence: TGTGCCAGCAGCCGGACAGATAGCAATCAGCCCCAGCATTTT.